Listed below are T cell receptor beta chains from one sample, sequenced in a study of siplizumab effects on memory and regulatory T cells. This table comes from immunoSEQ multiplex PCR, and its TCRdb copy is limited to in-frame clones, with some not included. The data contain over 85,000 clones, just under 95% of them singletons. The sequenced material came from CD4+ T cells sorted from blood. Every receptor here comes from a human donor in good health. Each CDR3 is given with its conserved first and last residue. A D gene is named only where the DNA matches it firmly. Rows give clone size only sometimes, using once, few, many, or a class for an expanded clone.

j_gene: TRBJ1-1; v_gene: TRBV4-1; abundance: .; d_gene: .; CDR3nt: TGCGCCAGCAGCCAAGATCCTGGCAGCACTGAAGCTTTCTTT; CDR3aa: CASSQDPGSTEAFF
j_gene: TRBJ1-1; v_gene: TRBV18; abundance: .; d_gene: .; CDR3nt: TGTGCCAGCTCACCCGGGGGAAAGAACACTGAAGCTTTCTTT; CDR3aa: CASSPGGKNTEAFF
j_gene: TRBJ1-1; v_gene: TRBV5-5; abundance: .; d_gene: .; CDR3nt: TGTGCCAGCAGCTTGGCCCCAGCGAACACTGAAGCTTTCTTT; CDR3aa: CASSLAPANTEAFF
j_gene: TRBJ2-5; v_gene: TRBV29-1; abundance: .; d_gene: TRBD2; CDR3nt: TGCAGCGTTGAGACTAGCGGCCAAGAGACCCAGTACTTC; CDR3aa: CSVETSGQETQYF
j_gene: TRBJ2-3; v_gene: TRBV2; abundance: .; d_gene: .; CDR3nt: TGTGCCAGCAGTGTACTAGCCGGCGCCCGCACAGATACGCAGTATTTT; CDR3aa: CASSVLAGARTDTQYF
j_gene: TRBJ1-2; v_gene: TRBV5-5; abundance: .; d_gene: TRBD1; CDR3nt: TGTGCCAGCAGCTTGGGTGCAGGGGGCAACTATGGCTACACCTTC; CDR3aa: CASSLGAGGNYGYTF
j_gene: TRBJ2-7; v_gene: TRBV7-8; abundance: .; d_gene: .; CDR3nt: TGTGCCAGCAGCTTGGCTTCACTCTACGAGCAGTACTTC; CDR3aa: CASSLASLYEQYF
j_gene: TRBJ2-7; v_gene: TRBV18; abundance: .; d_gene: TRBD1; CDR3nt: TGTGCCAGCTCACTCGCAACGGGACAGGGGGCGTACGAGCAGTACTTC; CDR3aa: CASSLATGQGAYEQYF
j_gene: TRBJ2-2; v_gene: TRBV5-1; abundance: .; d_gene: TRBD1; CDR3nt: TGCGCCAGCAGCTTAGGGGGCAGTGCGAACACCGGGGAGCTGTTTTTT; CDR3aa: CASSLGGSANTGELFF
j_gene: TRBJ2-3; v_gene: TRBV7-2; abundance: .; d_gene: .; CDR3nt: TGTGCCAGCAGCTTAGGGGGTAGTTGGGATACGCAGTATTTT; CDR3aa: CASSLGGSWDTQYF
j_gene: TRBJ1-2; v_gene: TRBV7-2; abundance: .; d_gene: .; CDR3nt: TGTGCCAGCAGCTCCACTGGGACCGACACCCTAGGCTACACCTTC; CDR3aa: CASSSTGTDTLGYTF
j_gene: TRBJ1-2; v_gene: TRBV9; abundance: once; d_gene: .; CDR3nt: TGTGCCAGCAGCAACCAGGGCGGCAAATATGGCTACACCTTC; CDR3aa: CASSNQGGKYGYTF
j_gene: TRBJ2-1; v_gene: TRBV9; abundance: once; d_gene: TRBD2; CDR3nt: TGTGCCAGCAGCGTACAGGGGACTAGCGGGTACAATGAGCAGTTCTTC; CDR3aa: CASSVQGTSGYNEQFF
j_gene: TRBJ2-3; v_gene: TRBV27; abundance: once; d_gene: .; CDR3nt: TGTGCCAGCACGGAGTTAAACACAGATACGCAGTATTTT; CDR3aa: CASTELNTDTQYF
j_gene: TRBJ2-1; v_gene: TRBV5-4; abundance: .; d_gene: TRBD2; CDR3nt: TGTGCCAGCAGCTTACCACTAGCGGGAGGGGGTGAGCAGTTCTTC; CDR3aa: CASSLPLAGGGEQFF
j_gene: TRBJ1-1; v_gene: TRBV6-6; abundance: .; d_gene: .; CDR3nt: TGTGCCAGCAGTTACAATCCAGGGGCTGGCACTGAAGCTTTCTTT; CDR3aa: CASSYNPGAGTEAFF
j_gene: TRBJ2-3; v_gene: TRBV10-3; abundance: .; d_gene: .; CDR3nt: TGTGCCATCAGTGGTTGGGAAGATACGCAGTATTTT; CDR3aa: CAISGWEDTQYF
j_gene: TRBJ1-5; v_gene: TRBV19; abundance: .; d_gene: .; CDR3nt: TGTGCCAGTAGTGTACAGGGAGGTCAGCCCCAGCATTTT; CDR3aa: CASSVQGGQPQHF
j_gene: TRBJ2-2; v_gene: TRBV5-6; abundance: .; d_gene: TRBD1; CDR3nt: TGTGCCAGCAGCTTAATCCCGGGACAGGGGTTCACCGGGGAGCTGTTTTTT; CDR3aa: CASSLIPGQGFTGELFF
j_gene: TRBJ2-5; v_gene: TRBV19; abundance: .; d_gene: .; CDR3nt: TGTGCCAGTGCTTTTGACAGGTACCATGGGACCCAGTACTTC; CDR3aa: CASAFDRYHGTQYF
j_gene: TRBJ2-1; v_gene: TRBV11-1; abundance: .; d_gene: .; CDR3nt: TGTGCCAGCAGCTCGGACTCTCTCAAATTCTTC; CDR3aa: CASSSDSLKFF
j_gene: TRBJ1-1; v_gene: TRBV20-1; abundance: .; d_gene: .; CDR3nt: TGCAGTCTGCGGGGAAGGACTGAAGCTTTCTTT; CDR3aa: CSLRGRTEAFF
j_gene: TRBJ1-3; v_gene: TRBV7-6; abundance: .; d_gene: .; CDR3nt: TGTGCCAGCAGCTTAGCTGGAAACACCATATATTTT; CDR3aa: CASSLAGNTIYF
j_gene: TRBJ1-1; v_gene: TRBV6-6; abundance: .; d_gene: TRBD1; CDR3nt: TGTGCCAGCGAGACGGACAGGGCCCAGAACACTGAAGCTTTCTTT; CDR3aa: CASETDRAQNTEAFF
j_gene: TRBJ2-3; v_gene: TRBV10-3; abundance: .; d_gene: TRBD2; CDR3nt: TGTGCCATCAGGGGCCGGAGCGGGAGTTGGGCAGATACGCAGTATTTT; CDR3aa: CAIRGRSGSWADTQYF
j_gene: TRBJ2-7; v_gene: TRBV6-1; abundance: .; d_gene: .; CDR3nt: TGTGCCAGCAGTGAAGGGTCTTTGGGGGCCTACGAGCAGTACTTC; CDR3aa: CASSEGSLGAYEQYF
j_gene: TRBJ2-7; v_gene: TRBV6-5; abundance: .; d_gene: .; CDR3nt: TGTGCCAGCAGCCCCAGCTACGAGCAGTACTTC; CDR3aa: CASSPSYEQYF
j_gene: TRBJ2-4; v_gene: TRBV14; abundance: .; d_gene: TRBD2; CDR3nt: TGTGCCAGCAGCCAAGTAAAGCGGGAGGGCCGTATTAGCAAAAACATTCAGTACTTC; CDR3aa: CASSQVKREGRISKNIQYF
j_gene: TRBJ2-3; v_gene: TRBV5-4; abundance: .; d_gene: TRBD2; CDR3nt: TGTGCCAGCAGCCCCCCCTCGGGAGGTTTCACAGATACGCAGTATTTT; CDR3aa: CASSPPSGGFTDTQYF
j_gene: TRBJ2-1; v_gene: TRBV6-5; abundance: .; d_gene: .; CDR3nt: TGTGCCAGCACCTCCGGGCGGAACAATGAGCAGTTCTTC; CDR3aa: CASTSGRNNEQFF
j_gene: TRBJ2-7; v_gene: TRBV5-1; abundance: once; d_gene: .; CDR3nt: TGCGCCAGCAGCTTTTCGGGGTCAGGCGAGCAGTACTTC; CDR3aa: CASSFSGSGEQYF
j_gene: TRBJ1-2; v_gene: TRBV7-9; abundance: once; d_gene: TRBD1; CDR3nt: TGTGCCAGCAGCAAGGGACAGGGATTGGAATATGGCTACACCTTC; CDR3aa: CASSKGQGLEYGYTF
j_gene: TRBJ2-2; v_gene: TRBV5-1; abundance: .; d_gene: .; CDR3nt: TGCGCCAGCACGGACAATCCGGGGGCCGGGGAGCTGTTTTTT; CDR3aa: CASTDNPGAGELFF
j_gene: TRBJ1-2; v_gene: TRBV12-5; abundance: few; d_gene: .; CDR3nt: TGTGCTAGTGGACAAGGGACTGGCTACACCTTC; CDR3aa: CASGQGTGYTF
j_gene: TRBJ2-5; v_gene: TRBV5-1; abundance: .; d_gene: TRBD2; CDR3nt: TGCGCCAGCAGCTTGACTAGCGGGGGGGCCAGTGGGACCCAGTACTTC; CDR3aa: CASSLTSGGASGTQYF
j_gene: TRBJ2-3; v_gene: TRBV11-3; abundance: .; d_gene: TRBD2; CDR3nt: TGTGCCAGCAGCCCGGGACTAGCGGGAGAGGATACGCAGTATTTT; CDR3aa: CASSPGLAGEDTQYF
j_gene: TRBJ2-1; v_gene: TRBV7-9; abundance: once; d_gene: .; CDR3nt: TGTGCCAGCAGCTTAGGAGGGAATCAGCAGTTCTTC; CDR3aa: CASSLGGNQQFF
j_gene: TRBJ2-1; v_gene: TRBV5-5; abundance: .; d_gene: TRBD1; CDR3nt: TGTGCCAGCAGCTATATATTCAAGGGGGCAAGTTTCAATGAGCAGTTCTTC; CDR3aa: CASSYIFKGASFNEQFF
j_gene: TRBJ2-1; v_gene: TRBV6-5; abundance: .; d_gene: .; CDR3nt: TGTGCCAGCAGTCTCCGGGACGCGGGGGCTAATGAGCAGTTCTTC; CDR3aa: CASSLRDAGANEQFF
j_gene: TRBJ2-5; v_gene: TRBV10-3; abundance: .; d_gene: .; CDR3nt: TGTGCCATCAGTGACCCACGGGGAGGCCAAGAGACCCAGTACTTC; CDR3aa: CAISDPRGGQETQYF
j_gene: TRBJ2-7; v_gene: TRBV6-5; abundance: .; d_gene: TRBD2; CDR3nt: TGTGCCAGCAGTTACCAGGGACTAGCTTTCTACGAGCAGTACTTC; CDR3aa: CASSYQGLAFYEQYF
j_gene: TRBJ1-1; v_gene: TRBV27; abundance: .; d_gene: .; CDR3nt: TGTGCCAGCAGACGGGGTTACACTGAAGCTTTCTTT; CDR3aa: CASRRGYTEAFF
j_gene: TRBJ2-7; v_gene: TRBV6-5; abundance: once; d_gene: .; CDR3nt: TGTGCCAGCAGCGACACCTGGACAGTCGACGAGCAGTACTTC; CDR3aa: CASSDTWTVDEQYF
j_gene: TRBJ1-1; v_gene: TRBV2; abundance: .; d_gene: TRBD1; CDR3nt: TGTGCCAGCACCGAGTGGGGACAGGGGGTCCCCACTGAAGCTTTCTTT; CDR3aa: CASTEWGQGVPTEAFF
j_gene: TRBJ2-3; v_gene: TRBV2; abundance: .; d_gene: .; CDR3nt: TGTGCCAGCAGTGAATTGCGGGGCACAGATACGCAGTATTTT; CDR3aa: CASSELRGTDTQYF
j_gene: TRBJ1-2; v_gene: TRBV10-3; abundance: .; d_gene: .; CDR3nt: TGTGCCATCAGTGAGTCGCCCCCCGGGACTTATACTAACTATGGCTACACCTTC; CDR3aa: CAISESPPGTYTNYGYTF
j_gene: TRBJ2-3; v_gene: TRBV5-1; abundance: once; d_gene: .; CDR3nt: TGCGCCAGCAGCTTGGTCGGCAGGCTCGTGGGGACAGATACGCAGTATTTT; CDR3aa: CASSLVGRLVGTDTQYF
j_gene: TRBJ1-1; v_gene: TRBV6-5; abundance: .; d_gene: .; CDR3nt: TGTGCCAGCAGTTACGGGACAGAAGCTTTCTTT; CDR3aa: CASSYGTEAFF
j_gene: TRBJ1-2; v_gene: TRBV10-3; abundance: .; d_gene: .; CDR3nt: TGTGCCATCAGTGAGTCGGAGGTCTTAGCTAACTATGGCTACACCTTC; CDR3aa: CAISESEVLANYGYTF
j_gene: TRBJ2-7; v_gene: TRBV7-2; abundance: once; d_gene: TRBD2; CDR3nt: TGTGCCAGCAGATTGACAGCGGGAGGGAGGTACGAGCAGTACTTC; CDR3aa: CASRLTAGGRYEQYF
j_gene: TRBJ2-3; v_gene: TRBV7-9; abundance: .; d_gene: .; CDR3nt: TGTGCCAGCAGCCTAACCCAGGACACGCAGTATTTT; CDR3aa: CASSLTQDTQYF
j_gene: TRBJ1-2; v_gene: TRBV6-5; abundance: .; d_gene: .; CDR3nt: TGTGCCAGCAGTAGGGGTAACTATGGCTACACCTTC; CDR3aa: CASSRGNYGYTF
j_gene: TRBJ2-7; v_gene: TRBV5-1; abundance: .; d_gene: .; CDR3nt: TGCGCCAGCAGCCTCTTGACCTCATCGGGCTACGAGCAGTACTTC; CDR3aa: CASSLLTSSGYEQYF